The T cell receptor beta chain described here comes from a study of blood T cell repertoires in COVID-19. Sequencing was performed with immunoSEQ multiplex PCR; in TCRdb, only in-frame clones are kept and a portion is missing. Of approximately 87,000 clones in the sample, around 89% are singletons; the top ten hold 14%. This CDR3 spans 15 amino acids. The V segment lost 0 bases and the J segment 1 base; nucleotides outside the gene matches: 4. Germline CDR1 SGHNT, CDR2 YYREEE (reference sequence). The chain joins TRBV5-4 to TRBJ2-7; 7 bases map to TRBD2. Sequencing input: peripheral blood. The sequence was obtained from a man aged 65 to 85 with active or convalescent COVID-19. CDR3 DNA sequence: TGTGCCAGCAGCTTGGGAAGCGGGACGTCCTACGAGCAGTACTTC. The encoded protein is CASSLGSGTSYEQYF. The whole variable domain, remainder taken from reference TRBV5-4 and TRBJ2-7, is ETGVTQSPTHLIKTRGQQVTLRCSSQSGHNTVSWYQQALGQGPQFIFQYYREEENGRGNFPPRFSGLQFPNYSSELNVNALELDDSALYLCASSLGSGTSYEQYFGPGTRLTVT.